The clone carrying this T cell receptor (beta chain) was seen a handful of times. No antigen is known for it. The identical CDR3 is also encoded by other nucleotide sequences in the sample. These data come from a study of cytomegalovirus exposure and HLA in healthy donors. The V gene's germline CDR1 is MNHEY and CDR2 SMNVEV (reference sequence). The CDR3 contains 15 residues. V lost 6 bases and J 4 bases, leaving 18 bases between the germline ends. Sequencing used immunoSEQ multiplex PCR; TCRdb keeps in-frame clones, though not all of them. The sample holds fewer than 75,000 clones, 94% seen once. Findings of the study overall: Usually a TCR sequence was rare, but some public TCRs were found in many donors. Among TCR beta chains, those listed as cytomegalovirus-associated numbered about 160. Among the CMV-associated chains, a few were confirmed in vitro as specific for CMV antigens.

The roughly 120-subject validation cohort, separate from the roughly 700-subject first cohort, included the donors. This clonotype was sampled from a woman aged 18-30 years in good health and CMV-seropositive. The material sequenced was PBMCs. The rearrangement joins TRBV27 to TRBJ1-2; D is possibly TRBD1 (5 bases). This CDR3 reads CASSLDGDSRYGYTF. The CDR3 coding sequence is TGTGCCAGCAGCCTGGACGGAGACAGCCGCTATGGCTACACCTTC.